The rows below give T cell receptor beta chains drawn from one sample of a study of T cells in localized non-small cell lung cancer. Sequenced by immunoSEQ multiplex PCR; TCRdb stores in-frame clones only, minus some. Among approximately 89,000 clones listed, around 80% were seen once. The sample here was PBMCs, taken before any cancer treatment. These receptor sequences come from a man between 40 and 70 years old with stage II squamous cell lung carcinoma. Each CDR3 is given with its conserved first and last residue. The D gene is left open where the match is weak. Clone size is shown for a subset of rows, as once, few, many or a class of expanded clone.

TGTGCCAGCAGTGAAGCGCTTATGAACACTGAAGCTTTCTTT | CASSEALMNTEAFF | NA | TRBV2 | few | TRBJ1-1
TGTGCCAGCAGCTTAGAGGGGGGTACCTACAATGAGCAGTTCTTC | CASSLEGGTYNEQFF | NA | TRBV5-4 | NA | TRBJ2-1
TGCGCCAGCAGTCGGGACAGGGGAGTAGGGGCTAATGAAAAACTGTTTTTT | CASSRDRGVGANEKLFF | TRBD1 | TRBV5-1 | NA | TRBJ1-4
TGCGCCAGCAGCCAAGATAGTAGAGGGGGAGAGACCCAGTACTTC | CASSQDSRGGETQYF | NA | TRBV4-3 | NA | TRBJ2-5
TGTGCCAGCAGCCCTGGTGGAGGGGGCGTCCGGGGAAACACCATATATTTT | CASSPGGGGVRGNTIYF | TRBD1 | TRBV7-8 | few | TRBJ1-3
TGCAGCGTCCAGGAGGGGTCGCGCACAGATACGCAGTATTTT | CSVQEGSRTDTQYF | NA | TRBV29-1 | NA | TRBJ2-3
TGTGCCAGCAGTGCGCCGGGGGCTAACTATGGCTACACCTTC | CASSAPGANYGYTF | NA | TRBV28 | NA | TRBJ1-2
TGCGCCAGCAGCTATGACAGGGAAGGGTATGGGCAGTACTTC | CASSYDREGYGQYF | TRBD1 | TRBV5-1 | NA | TRBJ2-7
TGTGCCAGCAGCTTGGAGAGATTTAGCTCTGGAAACACCATATATTTT | CASSLERFSSGNTIYF | NA | TRBV7-9 | once | TRBJ1-3
TGTGCCAGCAGCGTAGCTGGCAGTGAGGGGGAAAAACTGTTTTTT | CASSVAGSEGEKLFF | NA | TRBV9 | NA | TRBJ1-4
TGTGCCAGCAGCCCTCTCCCCGGACAGGGGGGTGAAAAACTGTTTTTT | CASSPLPGQGGEKLFF | TRBD1 | TRBV9 | NA | TRBJ1-4
TGTGCCAGCAGTCAGGGACTCCTCTCCGAGCAGTACTTC | CASSQGLLSEQYF | NA | TRBV6-5 | NA | TRBJ2-7
TGTGCCAGCAGTGGGTCTTGGGAGGGTCCTGGGCAGTACTTC | CASSGSWEGPGQYF | TRBD2 | TRBV27 | few | TRBJ2-7
TGTGCCAGCAGCCCCGGGACAGGTGTTTCGACCGGGGAGCTGTTTTTT | CASSPGTGVSTGELFF | TRBD1 | TRBV7-3 | NA | TRBJ2-2
TGTGCCACCCTTAACCAGGGGGCAGAGAACCTAGCCAAAAACATTCAGTACTTC | CATLNQGAENLAKNIQYF | TRBD1 | TRBV2 | NA | TRBJ2-4
TGTGCCACCAGCAGCCGGGACAGGGGGTCCTACGAGCAGTACTTC | CATSSRDRGSYEQYF | TRBD1 | TRBV15 | NA | TRBJ2-7
TGTGCCAGCAGTACCCGGACTAGCGGGGGGCAAGATCGCCCCTACGAGCAGTACTTC | CASSTRTSGGQDRPYEQYF | TRBD2 | TRBV28 | NA | TRBJ2-7
TGCGCCAGCAGCTGGACGACAGAGAACTATGGCTACACCTTC | CASSWTTENYGYTF | NA | TRBV5-1 | NA | TRBJ1-2
TGTGCCAGCAGGCTGGCGGGTGGAGACGGGGAGCTGTTTTTT | CASRLAGGDGELFF | NA | TRBV7-2 | NA | TRBJ2-2
TGTGCCAGCAGCGTAGGAATCTCCTTTTACGGCTCGAACACCGGGGAGCTGTTTTTT | CASSVGISFYGSNTGELFF | NA | TRBV9 | NA | TRBJ2-2
TGTGCCAGCAGCGTAGGGCACATCTCGGAGACCCAGTACTTC | CASSVGHISETQYF | NA | TRBV9 | NA | TRBJ2-5
TGTGCCAGCAGCCATCCCGGGGAGTATTCACCCCTCCACTTT | CASSHPGEYSPLHF | NA | TRBV5-6 | NA | TRBJ1-6
TGTGCCAGCTCACCACGTATTCAAACAGAGTCAAACACCATATATTTT | CASSPRIQTESNTIYF | NA | TRBV18 | NA | TRBJ1-3
TGTGCCAGCGAGGGGCCACACAGGGGGCGCGGGAACTATGGCTACACCTTC | CASEGPHRGRGNYGYTF | TRBD1 | TRBV28 | NA | TRBJ1-2
TGCGCCAGCAGCCCTGGTGGACAGGCGAACACTGAAGCTTTCTTT | CASSPGGQANTEAFF | TRBD1 | TRBV5-1 | NA | TRBJ1-1
TGCGCCAGCAGTGTGGACAGAAATCAGCCCCAGCATTTT | CASSVDRNQPQHF | NA | TRBV10-2 | NA | TRBJ1-5
TGTGCCAGCAGCGTTTACTACACCGGGGAGCTGTTTTTT | CASSVYYTGELFF | NA | TRBV5-4 | NA | TRBJ2-2
TGTGCCAGCAGCCTTGACAGGGGCAATCAGCCCCAGCATTTT | CASSLDRGNQPQHF | TRBD1 | TRBV6-6 | NA | TRBJ1-5
TGTGCCAGCAGCTTGGAGGTAGGTGAGCAGTTCTTC | CASSLEVGEQFF | NA | TRBV5-6 | NA | TRBJ2-1
TGTGCCAGCAGCTTCGACCGGAGCTCCTACAATGAGCAGTTCTTC | CASSFDRSSYNEQFF | NA | TRBV7-2 | NA | TRBJ2-1
TGTGCTAGCAGCTTAGGAGGGGATGGGGAGACCCAGTACTTC | CASSLGGDGETQYF | NA | TRBV7-7 | NA | TRBJ2-5
TGTGCCAGCGGGACAGGTGCCACCGGGGAGCTGTTTTTT | CASGTGATGELFF | TRBD1 | TRBV6-5 | NA | TRBJ2-2
TGTGCCAGCAGTTTCCGGCTAGCGGAGTACCAAGAGACCCAGTACTTC | CASSFRLAEYQETQYF | TRBD2 | TRBV27 | once | TRBJ2-5
TGTGCCAGCAGTGTTAGACAGGGCGCCTTCGGGGAGCAGTACTTC | CASSVRQGAFGEQYF | TRBD1 | TRBV6-1 | NA | TRBJ2-7
TGTGCCAGCAGCGTAGGTCCCGGGAGGGCCGACACCGGGGAGCTGTTTTTT | CASSVGPGRADTGELFF | TRBD2 | TRBV9 | NA | TRBJ2-2
TGCGCCAGCAGCCAAGGGTGGTGGGCAGGCTCTGGAAACACCATATATTTT | CASSQGWWAGSGNTIYF | NA | TRBV4-1 | NA | TRBJ1-3
TGCGCCAGCACCGACCCGATTAGCGGCCGCGGATGGGGTGAGCAGTTCTTC | CASTDPISGRGWGEQFF | NA | TRBV5-1 | NA | TRBJ2-1
TGTGCCAGCAGCCGGGACACAGGGTCGGACACCGGGGAGCTGTTTTTT | CASSRDTGSDTGELFF | NA | TRBV13 | NA | TRBJ2-2
TGTGCCAGCAGCTCCAGGGGAGGTGAAAAACTGTTTTTT | CASSSRGGEKLFF | NA | TRBV7-2 | NA | TRBJ1-4
TGTGCCATCAGTGAGTACGGGGTGTCCTACGAGCAGTACTTC | CAISEYGVSYEQYF | NA | TRBV10-3 | NA | TRBJ2-7
TGTGCCAGCAGCGCCCTAGGTGGCTACACCTTC | CASSALGGYTF | NA | TRBV9 | medium-sized | TRBJ1-2
TGTGCCAGCAGCACAGCAGCAGGGTCGGAGACCCAGTACTTC | CASSTAAGSETQYF | NA | TRBV7-9 | NA | TRBJ2-5
TGTGCCAGCTCGCCCCGGGCCGGTTCTGGAAACACCATATATTTT | CASSPRAGSGNTIYF | NA | TRBV6-5 | NA | TRBJ1-3
TGTGCCAGCAGCTTACGGGACTCCTACCTCCCTGGGCAGTACTTC | CASSLRDSYLPGQYF | NA | TRBV7-2 | NA | TRBJ2-7
TGTGCCAGCAGTTTATTCGGTGGGGGGGAAAAACTGTTTTTT | CASSLFGGGEKLFF | NA | TRBV28 | NA | TRBJ1-4
TGTGCCAGCAGCAAGACAGGGGATGAGCAGTTCTTC | CASSKTGDEQFF | TRBD1 | TRBV7-2 | NA | TRBJ2-1
TGTGCCAGCATTCGACCGGGACAGGGTTCTCAGGGGACTGAAGCTTTCTTT | CASIRPGQGSQGTEAFF | TRBD1 | TRBV27 | NA | TRBJ1-1
TGCGCCAGCAGCACAACGGACAGGGTCTCCTACGAGCAGTACTTC | CASSTTDRVSYEQYF | TRBD1 | TRBV4-1 | NA | TRBJ2-7
TGTGCCAGCAGTTACTTGACTAGCGGGAGGGCCCACGAGCAGTACTTC | CASSYLTSGRAHEQYF | TRBD2 | TRBV6-6 | NA | TRBJ2-7
TGTGCCTGGAGTCCATCGGAGAAGGGTAGTCAGCCCCAGCATTTT | CAWSPSEKGSQPQHF | NA | TRBV30 | once | TRBJ1-5
TGTGCCACCAGCAGAGCAGCGGGAGGGGACAATGAGCAGTTCTTC | CATSRAAGGDNEQFF | TRBD2 | TRBV15 | NA | TRBJ2-1
TGTGCCACCAGCTACAGTAATAATTCACCCCTCCACTTT | CATSYSNNSPLHF | NA | TRBV15 | NA | TRBJ1-6
TGTGCCAGCAGCTTAGATTGGGGTAGCACAGATACGCAGTATTTT | CASSLDWGSTDTQYF | NA | TRBV11-2 | NA | TRBJ2-3
TGCGCCAGCAGCTTGGGGTCCAACGAGGGGACACAAGAGACCCAGTACTTC | CASSLGSNEGTQETQYF | NA | TRBV5-1 | NA | TRBJ2-5
TGTGCCAGCAGTTTCCGACAGGGGCACTATGGCTACACCTTC | CASSFRQGHYGYTF | TRBD1 | TRBV6-1 | NA | TRBJ1-2